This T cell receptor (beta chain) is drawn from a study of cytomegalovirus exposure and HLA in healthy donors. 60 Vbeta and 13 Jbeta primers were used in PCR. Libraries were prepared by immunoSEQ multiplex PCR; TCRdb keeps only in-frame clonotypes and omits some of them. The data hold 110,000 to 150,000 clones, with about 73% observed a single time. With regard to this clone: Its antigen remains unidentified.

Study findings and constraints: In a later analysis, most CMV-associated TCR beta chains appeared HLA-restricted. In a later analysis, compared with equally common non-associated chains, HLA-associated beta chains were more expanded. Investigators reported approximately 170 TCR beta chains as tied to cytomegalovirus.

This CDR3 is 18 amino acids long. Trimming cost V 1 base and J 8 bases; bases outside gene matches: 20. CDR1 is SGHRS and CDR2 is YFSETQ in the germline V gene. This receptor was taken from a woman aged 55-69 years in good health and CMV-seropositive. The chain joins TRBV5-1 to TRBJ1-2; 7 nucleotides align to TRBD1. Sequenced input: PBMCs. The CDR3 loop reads CASSLSSDRELFLGGYTF. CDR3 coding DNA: TGCGCCAGCAGCTTGTCTAGTGACAGGGAACTATTTCTTGGGGGCTACACCTTC.